This TCR beta chain is from a study of blood T cell repertoires in COVID-19. For the study at large: Sites in the United States, Italy and Spain provided acute and convalescent COVID-19 samples. In each case, the material was cDNA or gDNA derived from T cells, B-cell-depleted T cells, or PBMCs.

Methods used by the authors: Amplification with reference gene primers provided the estimates of nucleated cell counts. Profiling relied on immunoSEQ multiplex PCR, and the TCRdb table lists in-frame clones only, not all of them. From that table come the V and J calls and clone size; the DNA was used to work out D and trimming. The sample holds some 250,000 clones; 70% to 90% are singletons and the top ten take 2.2%. The sample comprised peripheral blood. The TCR comes from a man aged 25-45 years who had recovered from COVID-19.

This CDR3 reads CASSLWGTGGTGELFF. DNA of the CDR3: TGTGCCAGCAGCTTATGGGGCACCGGGGGCACCGGGGAGCTGTTTTTT. The chain uses TRBV7-9 and TRBJ2-2; TRBD2 is a possible D gene (6 bases). CDR3 length: 16 residues. Trimming stripped 2 bases from V and 4 bases from J, with 14 bases between. The germline gives CDR1 SEHNR, CDR2 FQNEAQ (reference sequence).